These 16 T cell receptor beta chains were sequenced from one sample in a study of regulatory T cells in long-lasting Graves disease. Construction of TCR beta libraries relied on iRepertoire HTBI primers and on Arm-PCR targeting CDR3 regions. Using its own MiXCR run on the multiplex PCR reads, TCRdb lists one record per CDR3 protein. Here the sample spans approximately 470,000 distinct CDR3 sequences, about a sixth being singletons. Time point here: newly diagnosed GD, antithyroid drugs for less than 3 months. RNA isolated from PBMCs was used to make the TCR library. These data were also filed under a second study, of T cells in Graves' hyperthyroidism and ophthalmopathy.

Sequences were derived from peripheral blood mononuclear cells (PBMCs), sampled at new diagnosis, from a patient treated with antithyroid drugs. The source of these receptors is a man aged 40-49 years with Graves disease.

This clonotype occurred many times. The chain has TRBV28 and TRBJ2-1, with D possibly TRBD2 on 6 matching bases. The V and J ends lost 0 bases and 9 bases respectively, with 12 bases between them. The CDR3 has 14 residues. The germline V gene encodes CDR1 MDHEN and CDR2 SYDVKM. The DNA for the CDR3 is TGTGCCAGCAGTTTATGGGGACTGGTTACTGAGCAGTTCTTC. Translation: CASSLWGLVTEQFF.

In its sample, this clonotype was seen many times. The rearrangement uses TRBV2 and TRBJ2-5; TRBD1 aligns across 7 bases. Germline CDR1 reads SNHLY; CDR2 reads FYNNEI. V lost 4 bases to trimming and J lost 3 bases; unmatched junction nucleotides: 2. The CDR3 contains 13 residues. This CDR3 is CASSGGTEETQYF. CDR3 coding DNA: TGTGCCAGCAGTGGGGGGACAGAAGAGACCCAGTACTTC.

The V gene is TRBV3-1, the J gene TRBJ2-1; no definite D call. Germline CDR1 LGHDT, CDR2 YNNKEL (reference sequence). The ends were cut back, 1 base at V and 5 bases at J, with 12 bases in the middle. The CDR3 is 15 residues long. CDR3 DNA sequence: TGTGCCAGCAGCCAAGTTCCTAGTATAGACAATGAGCAGTTCTTC. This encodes CASSQVPSIDNEQFF.

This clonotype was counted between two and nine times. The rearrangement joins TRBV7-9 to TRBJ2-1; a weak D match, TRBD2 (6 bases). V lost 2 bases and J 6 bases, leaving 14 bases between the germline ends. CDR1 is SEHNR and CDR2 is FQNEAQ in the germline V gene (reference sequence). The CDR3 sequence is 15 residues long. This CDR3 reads CASSLSSGLFNEQFF. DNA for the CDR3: TGTGCCAGCAGCTTAAGTAGCGGACTATTCAATGAGCAGTTCTTC.

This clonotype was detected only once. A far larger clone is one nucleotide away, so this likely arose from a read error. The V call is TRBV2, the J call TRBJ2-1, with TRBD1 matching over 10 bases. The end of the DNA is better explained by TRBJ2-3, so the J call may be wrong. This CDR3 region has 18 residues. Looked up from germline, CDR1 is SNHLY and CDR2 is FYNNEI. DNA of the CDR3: TGTGCCAGCAGTCCCTTCACCGGACAGGGGGTTAGTACAGATACGCAGTATTTT. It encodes CASSPFTGQGVSTDTQYF.

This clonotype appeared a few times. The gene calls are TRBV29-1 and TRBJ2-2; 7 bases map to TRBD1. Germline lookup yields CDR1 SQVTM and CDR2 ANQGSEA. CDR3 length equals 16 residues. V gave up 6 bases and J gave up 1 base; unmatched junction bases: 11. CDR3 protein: CSVTRQGKRNTGELFF. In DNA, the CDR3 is TGCAGCGTAACACGACAGGGTAAAAGGAACACCGGGGAGCTGTTTTTT.

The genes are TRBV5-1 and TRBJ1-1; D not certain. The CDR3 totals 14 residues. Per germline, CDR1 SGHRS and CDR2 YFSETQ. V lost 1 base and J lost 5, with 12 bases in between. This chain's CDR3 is CASSLSWTATEAFF. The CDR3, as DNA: TGCGCCAGCAGCTTGTCGTGGACGGCGACTGAAGCTTTCTTT.

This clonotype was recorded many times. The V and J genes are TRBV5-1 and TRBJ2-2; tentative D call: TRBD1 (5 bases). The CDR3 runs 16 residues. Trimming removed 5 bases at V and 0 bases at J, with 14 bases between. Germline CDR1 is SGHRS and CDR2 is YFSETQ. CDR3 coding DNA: TGCGCCAGCAGTACCCTCTGGACAACGAACACCGGGGAGCTGTTTTTT. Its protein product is CASSTLWTTNTGELFF.

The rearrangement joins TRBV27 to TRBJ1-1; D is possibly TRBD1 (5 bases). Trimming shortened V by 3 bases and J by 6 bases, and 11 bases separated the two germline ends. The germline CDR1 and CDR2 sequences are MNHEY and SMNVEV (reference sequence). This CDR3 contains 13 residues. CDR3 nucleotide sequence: TGTGCCAGCAGTTTGGGGGGGGGGGCTGAAGCTTTCTTT. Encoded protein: CASSLGGGAEAFF.

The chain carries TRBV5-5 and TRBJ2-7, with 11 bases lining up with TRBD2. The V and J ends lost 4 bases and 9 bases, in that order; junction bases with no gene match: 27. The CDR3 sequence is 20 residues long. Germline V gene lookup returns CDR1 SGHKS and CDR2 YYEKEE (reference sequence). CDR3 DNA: TGTGCCAGCAGCCCTTCGACAGCCCAGGCCAGACTAGCGGGATCCGGCGGGCAGTACTTC. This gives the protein CASSPSTAQARLAGSGGQYF. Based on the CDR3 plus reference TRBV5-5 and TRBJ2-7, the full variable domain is DAGVTQSPTHLIKTRGQQVTLRCSPISGHKSVSWYQQVLGQGPQFIFQYYEKEERGRGNFPDRFSARQFPNYSSELNVNALLLGDSALYLCASSPSTAQARLAGSGGQYFGPGTRLTVT.

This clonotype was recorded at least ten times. The CDR3 bases are TGTGCCAGCAGTGAACGGGGGGCTTTCGGAGCTTTCTTT. Its translation is CASSERGAFGAFF. The chain couples TRBV6-2 or TRBV6-3 to TRBJ1-1, with D tentatively TRBD1 (6 bases). The CDR3 is 13 amino acids. CDR1 and CDR2 from the germline V gene are MNHEY and SVGEGT. V was pared by 5 bases and J by 10 bases, with 17 bases between.

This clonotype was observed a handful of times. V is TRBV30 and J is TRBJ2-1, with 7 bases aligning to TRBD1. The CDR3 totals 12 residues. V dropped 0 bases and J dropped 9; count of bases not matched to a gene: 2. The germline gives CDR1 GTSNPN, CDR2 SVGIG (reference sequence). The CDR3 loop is CAWSVHRGEQFF. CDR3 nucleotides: TGTGCCTGGAGTGTACACAGGGGTGAGCAGTTCTTC.

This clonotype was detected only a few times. For the CDR3, the DNA is TGTGCCAGTAGTATCAGGGACCTCGGGAACACTGAAGCTTTCTTT. Amino acids: CASSIRDLGNTEAFF. This chain joins TRBV19 and TRBJ1-1; D possibly corresponds to TRBD1 (5 bases). CDR1 and CDR2 from the germline V gene are LNHDA and SQIVND (reference sequence). The CDR3 totals 15 residues. Deletions cut 3 bases from V and 1 base from J, with 12 bases between.

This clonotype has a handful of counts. The CDR3 sequence is CSARAARGDQDNQPQHF. CDR3 sequence (DNA): TGCAGTGCTAGAGCTGCCAGGGGAGATCAGGACAATCAGCCCCAGCATTTT. The chain combines TRBV20-1 with TRBJ1-5, with D maybe TRBD1 (6 bases). This CDR3 is 17 amino acids long. Trimming pared 1 base from V and 3 bases from J, leaving 19 bases between. Germline values: CDR1 DFQATT, CDR2 SNEGSKA (reference sequence).

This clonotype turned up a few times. The CDR3 sequence is CASSLALRQGLYGANVLTF. CDR3 coding DNA: TGTGCCAGCAGCTTAGCCCTGAGACAGGGGCTTTATGGGGCCAACGTCCTGACTTTC. The J gene is TRBJ2-6, the V gene TRBV7-9; 8 bases map to TRBD1. The CDR3 consists of 19 residues. The germline V gene has CDR1 SEHNR and CDR2 FQNEAQ (reference sequence). J was trimmed by 3 bases and V by 0 bases; bases with no gene match: 10.

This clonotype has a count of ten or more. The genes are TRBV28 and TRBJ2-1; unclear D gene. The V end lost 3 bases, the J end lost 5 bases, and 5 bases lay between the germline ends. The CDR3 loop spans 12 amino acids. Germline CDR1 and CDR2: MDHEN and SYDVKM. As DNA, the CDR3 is TGTGCCAGCAGTTTGAAGGACAATGAGCAGTTCTTC. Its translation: CASSLKDNEQFF.